The TCR beta chain under discussion was sequenced for a study of T cell changes during pregnancy in multiple sclerosis (dated by TCRdb to between 2018 and 2020). The study in broad terms: The study looked at changes in the T cell repertoire across pregnancy in women with multiple sclerosis.

Receptors were amplified or captured by the immunoSEQ multiplex PCR assay. In TCRdb, the immuneACCESS table is reduced to in-frame sequences with V and J assigned. These tables do not hold every clone; where another copy was compared, an unresolved V gene accounts for under half, and the others remain unexplained. The sample table records approximately 63,000 clones; 91% of these occur just once. In total, the top ten clones hold 2% to 2.5% of the sample. The germline V gene sets CDR1 to SGHRS and CDR2 to YFSETQ. The junction carries 14 bases between V and J, which are trimmed by 0 bases and 4 bases respectively. There are 15 amino acids in the CDR3, from cysteine to phenylalanine inclusive. This entry keeps only the CDR3 DNA: 45 bases, framed from base 1. As concerns this clone: Its binding antigen is unknown. Per-nucleotide qualities are absent, and no much larger clonotype sits a single base away.

The chain is assembled from TRBV5-1 and TRBJ2-7; the D gene identity is not certain. The source material was peripheral blood, sampled in the third trimester of pregnancy. The sequence was collected from a female donor in good health, enrolled as a control in a pregnancy study. The nucleotide sequence reads as follows: TGCGCCAGCAGCTTGGCCCAAGGAGATTTATACGAGCAGTACTTC. It encodes CASSLAQGDLYEQYF.